These 17 T cell receptor beta chains share one sample of origin, sequenced in a study of T cell changes during pregnancy in multiple sclerosis. Assay: immunoSEQ multiplex PCR; the TCRdb copy retains only in-frame clones and omits some. The data contain 50,000 to 75,000 clones, approximately 93% of them seen just once; the ten biggest clones take up over 2.5%. The sequences come from CD8+ T cells from peripheral blood mononuclear cells, collected in the third trimester of pregnancy. These receptors originate from a female donor with multiple sclerosis, enrolled in a pregnancy study.

The chain joins TRBV19 to TRBJ2-7; D remains ambiguous. The CDR3 sequence is 13 residues long. Germline V gene lookup returns CDR1 LNHDA and CDR2 SQIVND (reference sequence). Trimming removed 3 bases at V and 3 bases at J, with 9 bases between. CDR3 region: CASSIGQSYEQYF. CDR3 DNA sequence: TGTGCCAGTAGTATTGGGCAGAGCTACGAGCAGTACTTC.

This clone was recorded only once. The CDR3 sequence: CASSSGTAYEQYF. The CDR3 DNA follows: TGTGCCAGCAGCTCCGGGACAGCATACGAGCAGTACTTC. The genes are TRBV13 and TRBJ2-7, with 7 bases lining up with TRBD1. The CDR3 is 13 residues long. CDR1 is PRHDT and CDR2 is FYEKMQ in the germline V gene (reference sequence). After removal of 4 bases from V and 4 bases from J, the junction contained 4 bases not matched to a gene.

The chain has TRBV5-8 and TRBJ2-1; a possible D gene is TRBD1 (6 bases). CDR3 length equals 18 residues. The V end was cut by 5 bases, the J end by 0 bases, with 21 bases between. Looked up from germline, CDR1 is SGHTS and CDR2 is YDEGEE. CDR3 loop: CASSILQGWPGSYNEQFF. The CDR3 nucleotides read TGTGCCAGCAGTATACTACAGGGTTGGCCGGGCTCCTACAATGAGCAGTTCTTC.

Only one count was recorded for this clone. This chain links TRBV19 with TRBJ2-7; D is unresolved. The V gene lost 5 bases and the J gene lost 5 bases, with 16 bases spanning the gap. Germline V lookup: CDR1 LNHDA, CDR2 SQIVND (reference sequence). The CDR3 extends over 14 amino acids. Here the CDR3 DNA reads TGTGCCAGTAGTTCACGGGTTTCGGTTCACGAGCAGTACTTC. It is translated as CASSSRVSVHEQYF.

The J gene is TRBJ2-3, the V gene TRBV4-1; D uncertain. CDR1 is MGHRA, CDR2 YSYEKL, per germline. Trimming removed 0 bases at V and 1 base at J, with 11 bases between. CDR3 size: 16 residues. In nucleotides, the CDR3 is TGCGCCAGCAGCCAAGAATGGCTGATGGGCACAGATACGCAGTATTTT. Amino acid sequence: CASSQEWLMGTDTQYF.

This chain links TRBV27 with TRBJ2-7; 10 bases fit TRBD2. CDR1 is MNHEY and CDR2 is SMNVEV in the germline V gene (reference sequence). Trimming cost V 6 bases and J 2 bases; bases outside gene matches: 4. This CDR3 is built from 14 residues. DNA for the CDR3: TGTGCCAGCAGATCTACTAGCGGGGCCTACGAGCAGTACTTC. Translated, it gives CASRSTSGAYEQYF.

J is TRBJ1-4 and V is TRBV5-5; no clear D. This CDR3 spans 13 amino acids. CDR1 and CDR2 (germline): SGHKS, YYEKEE (reference sequence). V was trimmed by 3 bases and J by 7 bases, leaving 10 bases between them. This CDR3 is CASSYLRVEKLFF. CDR3 coding DNA: TGTGCCAGCAGCTACCTCCGGGTTGAAAAACTGTTTTTT.

This clone was seen only once. V and J are TRBV27 and TRBJ2-2, with 7 positions matching TRBD1. The CDR3 consists of 15 residues. Germline V lookup: CDR1 MNHEY, CDR2 SMNVEV (reference sequence). V was clipped by 0 bases and J by 7 bases; unmatched bases: 5. The DNA of the CDR3 is TGTGCCAGCAGTTTATCCCCGACAGGGCGCGGGGAGCTGTTTTTT. This gives the protein CASSLSPTGRGELFF.

The chain carries TRBV19 and TRBJ2-5; 12 nucleotides match TRBD2. The CDR3 has 16 amino acids. Germline loops: CDR1 LNHDA, CDR2 SQIVND (reference sequence). With 4 bases clipped from V and 2 bases from J, the junction kept 5 bases outside the gene matches. CDR3 amino acids: CASSTYGLAGQETQYF. The CDR3 DNA sequence: TGTGCCAGTAGTACTTATGGACTAGCGGGGCAAGAGACCCAGTACTTC. Looking up the rest from reference TRBV19 and TRBJ2-5 gives the full variable domain: DGGITQSPKYLFRKEGQNVTLSCEQNLNHDAMYWYRQDPGQGLRLIYYSQIVNDFQKGDIAEGYSVSREKKESFPLTVTSAQKNPTAFYLCASSTYGLAGQETQYFGPGTRLLVL.

This clone showed up just a few times. CDR3 DNA: TGTGCCAGCAGTTTATCCAGGGGCTCGGGCGAGCAGTACTTC. Translated, it gives CASSLSRGSGEQYF. The rearrangement uses TRBV27 and TRBJ2-7; D possibly corresponds to TRBD1 (6 bases). Trimming stripped 0 bases from V and 6 bases from J, with 12 bases between. This CDR3 contains 14 residues. CDR1 is MNHEY and CDR2 is SMNVEV in the germline V gene (reference sequence).

The chain uses TRBV9 and TRBJ1-1; no clear D gene. Germline lookup yields CDR1 SGDLS and CDR2 YYNGEE. The CDR3 runs to 13 residues. V shed 3 bases and J shed 1 base, with 7 bases lying between them. The CDR3 coding sequence is TGTGCCAGCAGCGCTCACGGGAACACTGAAGCTTTCTTT. Residues: CASSAHGNTEAFF.

This chain uses TRBV7-9 with TRBJ1-1, with 10 bases identical to TRBD1. The germline V gene has CDR1 SEHNR and CDR2 FQNEAQ (reference sequence). The V and J ends lost 2 bases and 8 bases, in that order; junction bases with no gene match: 5. There are 14 residues in the CDR3. In DNA, the CDR3 is TGTGCCAGCAGCTTACTGACAGGGGGCCCCGAAGCTTTCTTT. It specifies CASSLLTGGPEAFF.

This chain connects TRBV4-1 to TRBJ1-6, with a weak D call TRBD1 (5 bases). Germline values: CDR1 MGHRA, CDR2 YSYEKL. There are 13 residues in the CDR3. V was cut by 8 bases and J by 9 bases, with 14 bases left in between. In DNA, the CDR3 is TGCGCCAGCCGCGATCAGGGAAGTTCACCCCTCCACTTT. This sequence encodes CASRDQGSSPLHF.

The chain carries TRBV5-6 and TRBJ2-5; 7 positions agree with TRBD2. The CDR3 is made up of 14 amino acids. CDR1 is SGHDT, CDR2 YYEEEE, per germline. The V gene end was trimmed by 2 bases and the J gene end by 3 bases; junction bases not matched to a gene: 4. Here the CDR3 reads CASSFGAGEETQYF. The CDR3 coding sequence is TGTGCCAGCAGCTTTGGGGCGGGAGAAGAGACCCAGTACTTC. Filled out from reference TRBV5-6 and TRBJ2-5, the complete variable domain reads DAGVTQSPTHLIKTRGQQVTLRCSPKSGHDTVSWYQQALGQGPQFIFQYYEEEERQRGNFPDRFSGHQFPNYSSELNVNALLLGDSALYLCASSFGAGEETQYFGPGTRLLVL.

The genes are TRBV7-9 and TRBJ2-7; the D gene is possibly TRBD1 (6 bases). Between the trimmed V and J ends, which lost 5 bases and 0 bases, there was a span of 11 bases. Germline V gene sequence: CDR1 SEHNR, CDR2 FQNEAQ (reference sequence). This CDR3 comprises 14 residues. The CDR3, as DNA: TGTGCCAGCAGCCGCGAGGACAGCTCCTACGAGCAGTACTTC. Translating gives CASSREDSSYEQYF.

Written as DNA, the CDR3 is TGTGCCAGCAGCAGTTATAGCGGGAAGGAGGATGAGCAGTTCTTC. Protein product: CASSSYSGKEDEQFF. The chain joins TRBV11-2 to TRBJ2-1; 8 positions agree with TRBD2. Germline values: CDR1 SGHAT, CDR2 FQNNGV. The junction had 11 bases not matched to a gene; V was cut back by 5 bases and J by 8 bases. The CDR3 extends over 15 amino acids. Full variable domain (outside the CDR3, taken from reference TRBV11-2 and TRBJ2-1): EAGVAQSPRYKIIEKRQSVAFWCNPISGHATLYWYQQILGQGPKLLIQFQNNGVVDDSQLPKDRFSAERLKGVDSTLKIQPAKLEDSAVYLCASSSYSGKEDEQFFGPGTRLTVL.

The rearrangement uses TRBV20-1 and TRBJ1-1; D ambiguous. CDR1 and CDR2 (germline): DFQATT, SNEGSKA (reference sequence). This CDR3 has 10 residues. The ends were cut back, 3 bases at V and 12 bases at J, with 11 bases in the middle. The CDR3 sequence: CSARTLRTFF. In DNA form, the CDR3 reads TGCAGTGCTAGGACTTTGCGGACTTTCTTT.